A selection of T cell receptor beta chains follows, all from one sample in a study of T cells after yellow fever vaccination. Each CDR3 protein is one row after TCRdb ran MiXCR on the 5' RACE reads. This sample has 90,000 to 150,000 distinct CDR3 sequences, with about 7% found just once. This specimen consisted of CD4+ T cells sorted from PBMCs, obtained more than 40 days after the first yellow fever vaccination. These TCRs come from a man younger than 30 who received the YFV17D yellow fever vaccine. CDR3s include the opening cysteine and the closing phenylalanine or tryptophan. A D gene is named only where the DNA matches it firmly.

v_call	d_call	cdr3_aa
TRBV20-1	NA	CSARNGGGDTQYF
TRBV10-3	TRBD2	CAISDQLAGAETQYF
TRBV6-5	NA	CASSVFRDWGEKLFF
TRBV12-5	NA	CASGLRWVNEQFF
TRBV5-5	NA	CASSPPPTSTDTQYF
TRBV12-3/TRBV12-4	TRBD1	CASSATGGNTEAFF
TRBV7-9	NA	CAIPWGAGGNSPLHF
TRBV7-7	NA	CASSTSVAANTGELFF
TRBV7-9	NA	CASSFRDEQYF
TRBV6-1	NA	CASSQVIDRKAFF
TRBV5-4	NA	CASSAFAQSGANVLTF
TRBV29-1	NA	CSVVWGAGGNEQFF
TRBV5-4	NA	CASSLKDSGNTIYF
TRBV6-2/TRBV6-3	TRBD2	CATQAGLSTDTQYF
TRBV5-6	NA	CASSWGTEAFF
TRBV20-1	NA	CSARGFPLGYEQYF
TRBV7-9	NA	CASSLISGYNEQFF
TRBV6-2/TRBV6-3	NA	CASSWRLGGGRHSSTDTQYF
TRBV14	NA	CASSQDRGMRRTEAFF
TRBV12-3/TRBV12-4	TRBD1	CASSHQILDRSPYYEQYF
TRBV6-2/TRBV6-3	NA	CASRGGRQPQHF
TRBV7-9	NA	CASSGDKLTGELFF
TRBV19	NA	CASSIQGHGELFF
TRBV20-1	TRBD2	CSARSSGRVGTGELFF
TRBV4-3	NA	CASSQGYSNQPQHF
TRBV11-2	TRBD2	CASSLSGGPEGTQYF